This is a list of T cell receptor beta chains from one sample in a study of blood T cell repertoires in COVID-19. This table comes from immunoSEQ multiplex PCR, and its TCRdb copy is limited to in-frame clones, with some not included. Here the sample spans 360,000 or so clones, about nine tenths being singletons. Sequencing input: peripheral blood. The source is a woman aged 55-69 years with COVID-19, enrolled during active disease. CDR3s include the opening cysteine and the closing phenylalanine or tryptophan.

v_call: TRBV2
j_call: TRBJ1-2
cdr3_aa: CASSVFPGNLNYGYTF

v_call: TRBV5-6
j_call: TRBJ2-7
cdr3_aa: CASSSRSRGQLYEQYF

v_call: TRBV4-1
j_call: TRBJ1-5
cdr3_aa: CASSQDSRGQPQHF

v_call: TRBV24-1
j_call: TRBJ1-1
cdr3_aa: CATSDLEGSEAFF

v_call: TRBV5-1
j_call: TRBJ2-1
cdr3_aa: CASRGRFDEQFF

v_call: TRBV5-1
j_call: TRBJ2-1
cdr3_aa: CASSLGAGANNEQFF

v_call: TRBV2
j_call: TRBJ1-2
cdr3_aa: CASSPDRGHAGYTF

v_call: TRBV7-3
j_call: TRBJ2-2
cdr3_aa: CASSTSSGWNTGELFF

v_call: TRBV30
j_call: TRBJ1-2
cdr3_aa: CASLSGLEGYTF

v_call: TRBV30
j_call: TRBJ2-7
cdr3_aa: CAWGTGSYEQYF

v_call: TRBV18
j_call: TRBJ1-4
cdr3_aa: CASSPDMFGELFF

v_call: TRBV18
j_call: TRBJ1-2
cdr3_aa: CASSVGQENYGYTF

v_call: TRBV5-6
j_call: TRBJ2-7
cdr3_aa: CASSPGTSGGWEQYF

v_call: TRBV6-5
j_call: TRBJ1-1
cdr3_aa: CASSSSNRGEAFF

v_call: TRBV9
j_call: TRBJ2-3
cdr3_aa: CASSVAFEDTDTQYF

v_call: TRBV30
j_call: TRBJ1-6
cdr3_aa: CAWSVPGFTYNSPLHF

v_call: TRBV4-2
j_call: TRBJ2-1
cdr3_aa: CASSHPGEVNEQFF

v_call: TRBV19
j_call: TRBJ1-6
cdr3_aa: CASSPRGRDSPLHF

v_call: TRBV7-9
j_call: TRBJ2-3
cdr3_aa: CASSLFGGQTDTQYF

v_call: TRBV7-6
j_call: TRBJ1-1
cdr3_aa: CASSLQANTEAFF

v_call: TRBV5-1
j_call: TRBJ1-6
cdr3_aa: CASTPSTARNSPLHF

v_call: TRBV20-1
j_call: TRBJ1-2
cdr3_aa: CSARTRDGYTF

v_call: TRBV6-6
j_call: TRBJ1-2
cdr3_aa: CASSYWDRGEDYGYTF

v_call: TRBV3-1/TRBV3-2
j_call: TRBJ1-6
cdr3_aa: CASSRRTGPNSPLHF

v_call: TRBV10-3
j_call: TRBJ1-3
cdr3_aa: CAISDRGSASGNTIYF

v_call: TRBV5-4
j_call: TRBJ1-1
cdr3_aa: CASSGTSNTEAFF

v_call: TRBV5-1
j_call: TRBJ1-4
cdr3_aa: CASRPGTGSGKLFF

v_call: TRBV5-1
j_call: TRBJ1-1
cdr3_aa: CASSLSRTGGTSGTEAFF

v_call: TRBV7-8
j_call: TRBJ1-1
cdr3_aa: CASGPPWEGLRNTEAFF

v_call: TRBV19
j_call: TRBJ2-5
cdr3_aa: CASSTRETQYF

v_call: TRBV5-6
j_call: TRBJ1-4
cdr3_aa: CASSLPGQLEKLFF

v_call: TRBV2
j_call: TRBJ2-5
cdr3_aa: CASRRTGETQYF

v_call: TRBV28
j_call: TRBJ2-7
cdr3_aa: CASSLRLEQYF

v_call: TRBV5-4
j_call: TRBJ2-1
cdr3_aa: CASSFPGQSFQEQFF

v_call: TRBV14
j_call: TRBJ2-2
cdr3_aa: CASSQNAFATGSTGELFF

v_call: TRBV3-1/TRBV3-2
j_call: TRBJ2-7
cdr3_aa: CASSPRTSGGYEQYF

v_call: TRBV5-1
j_call: TRBJ1-4
cdr3_aa: CASSRTTGTNEKLFF

v_call: TRBV18
j_call: TRBJ1-1
cdr3_aa: CASSPRTGDTEAFF

v_call: TRBV27
j_call: TRBJ2-3
cdr3_aa: CASKTSSSTDTQYF

v_call: TRBV7-2
j_call: TRBJ1-6
cdr3_aa: CASSWYRSSGSPLHF

v_call: TRBV7-2
j_call: TRBJ2-2
cdr3_aa: CASSRVAGNTGELFF

v_call: TRBV7-2
j_call: TRBJ2-7
cdr3_aa: CASSLAFNEQYF

v_call: TRBV7-2
j_call: TRBJ1-5
cdr3_aa: CASSLAGGQPQHF

v_call: TRBV9
j_call: TRBJ1-5
cdr3_aa: CASSKTGQPNQPQHF

v_call: TRBV7-3
j_call: TRBJ1-1
cdr3_aa: CASSLSPGQGTEAFF

v_call: TRBV28
j_call: TRBJ1-1
cdr3_aa: CASKSGGNTEAFF

v_call: TRBV18
j_call: TRBJ2-3
cdr3_aa: CASSVQGASSTDTQYF

v_call: TRBV25-1
j_call: TRBJ1-1
cdr3_aa: CASSEWATGRFF

v_call: TRBV7-9
j_call: TRBJ2-2
cdr3_aa: CASSLPSGGAGGELFF

v_call: TRBV19
j_call: TRBJ1-1
cdr3_aa: CASSIAVGTGAGWDRNTEAFF

v_call: TRBV6-1
j_call: TRBJ1-2
cdr3_aa: CASSEAVQGHGYTF

v_call: TRBV3-1/TRBV3-2
j_call: TRBJ2-2
cdr3_aa: CASSQRTSGTGELFF

v_call: TRBV3-1/TRBV3-2
j_call: TRBJ1-5
cdr3_aa: CASSPLGGGPKTQHF

v_call: TRBV7-6
j_call: TRBJ1-1
cdr3_aa: CASSLGRSRPFSEAFF

v_call: TRBV6-5
j_call: TRBJ1-1
cdr3_aa: CASFETGNTEAFF

v_call: TRBV10-3
j_call: TRBJ2-1
cdr3_aa: CAISGGGSYNEQFF

v_call: TRBV5-4
j_call: TRBJ2-1
cdr3_aa: CASSDSSYNEQFF